The 30 T cell receptor beta chains presented below share a single source sample, sequenced in a study of cytotoxic CD8 clonotypes in ibrutinib-treated CLL. Assay: immunoSEQ multiplex PCR; the TCRdb copy retains only in-frame clones and omits some. The data hold 25,000 to 30,000 clones, with approximately 62% observed a single time. The source material was PBMCs, sampled before ibrutinib treatment. The receptors derive from a human donor with chronic lymphocytic leukemia.

This clone was observed a few times. The chain carries TRBV7-2 and TRBJ2-3, with D hard to call. This CDR3 is 13 amino acids long. Germline V lookup: CDR1 SGHTA, CDR2 FQGNSA. Deletions cut 5 bases from V and 0 bases from J, with 6 bases between. CDR3 nucleotide sequence: TGTGCCAGCAGCCGTTCTAGCACAGATACGCAGTATTTT. It codes for CASSRSSTDTQYF.

The chain links TRBV7-9 to TRBJ2-3; no firm D call. Trimming cost V 5 bases and J 1 base, with 7 bases left between them. The CDR3 is made up of 13 amino acids. CDR1 is SEHNR and CDR2 is FQNEAQ in the germline V gene (reference sequence). As DNA, the CDR3 is TGTGCCAGCAGCCCGTCGGGCACAGATACGCAGTATTTT. Translating gives CASSPSGTDTQYF.

This clone was found a few times. This chain joins TRBV9 and TRBJ1-4, with TRBD1 matching 10 bases. CDR1 is SGDLS, CDR2 YYNGEE, per germline. This CDR3 spans 15 amino acids. Trimming cost V 3 bases and J 8 bases; bases outside gene matches: 7. As DNA, the CDR3 is TGTGCCAGCAGCGCAAGGGACAGGGGCGGAGAAAAACTGTTTTTT. Translation gives CASSARDRGGEKLFF.

The gene calls are TRBV5-1 and TRBJ2-1; 11 bases fit TRBD2. Germline V gives CDR1 SGHRS, CDR2 YFSETQ. The CDR3 length is 14 residues. The trim removed 6 bases at V and 6 bases at J, leaving 5 bases unmatched. CDR3 sequence reads: CASTIGLAGNEQFF. As DNA, the CDR3 is TGCGCCAGCACCATCGGACTAGCGGGCAATGAGCAGTTCTTC.

V and J are TRBV4-3 and TRBJ1-4; tentative D call: TRBD1 (5 bases). The germline V gene encodes CDR1 LGHNA and CDR2 YSLEER. The CDR3 consists of 17 residues. Trimming took off 2 bases at V and 8 bases at J, with 21 bases between the two ends. As DNA, the CDR3 is TGCGCCAGCAGCCAATATATAAGTCAGGGCGGTAGAGAAAAACTGTTTTTT. It encodes CASSQYISQGGREKLFF.

The chain carries TRBV5-1 and TRBJ2-2; D is perhaps TRBD1 (6 bases). CDR1 and CDR2 (germline): SGHRS, YFSETQ. With 0 bases removed from V and 5 bases from J, the gap between germline ends came to 8 bases. This CDR3 contains 14 residues. Here the CDR3 DNA reads TGCGCCAGCAGCTTGGTTAGGGGGACCGGGGAGCTGTTTTTT. Translation: CASSLVRGTGELFF.

Only a few counts were recorded for this clone. The chain carries TRBV5-1 and TRBJ2-3, with D possibly being TRBD2 (5 bases). The ends were cut back, 1 base at V and 1 base at J, with 10 bases in the middle. CDR1 is SGHRS and CDR2 is YFSETQ in the germline V gene. This CDR3 is built from 15 residues. The CDR3 nucleotides are TGCGCCAGCAGCTTGCTTCTACTAGGCACAGATACGCAGTATTTT. Its translation is CASSLLLLGTDTQYF.

This chain links TRBV27 with TRBJ2-7, with a weak D call TRBD2 (6 bases). The CDR3 totals 15 residues. Looked up from germline, CDR1 is MNHEY and CDR2 is SMNVEV (reference sequence). The V end lost 6 bases, the J end lost 7 bases, and 22 bases lay between the germline ends. This chain's CDR3 is CASSLTGLPLKEQYF. The CDR3 region has the DNA TGTGCCAGCAGCCTCACGGGACTTCCATTGAAGGAGCAGTACTTC.

The chain is built from TRBV27 and TRBJ1-3, with D possibly matching TRBD1 (6 bases). The CDR3 sequence is 13 residues long. CDR1 and CDR2 from the germline V gene are MNHEY and SMNVEV (reference sequence). CDR3 nucleotide sequence: TGTGCTGAGGGGGGGAACTCTGGAAACACCATATATTTT. Translation gives CAEGGNSGNTIYF.

The chain is built from TRBV9 and TRBJ1-3; D is ambiguous. The CDR3 totals 16 residues. The V gene's germline CDR1 is SGDLS and CDR2 YYNGEE. V lost 3 bases, J lost 2 bases, and 15 bases lay in between. The CDR3 here is CASSDTRSGAGNTIYF. The CDR3, as DNA: TGTGCCAGCAGCGACACCCGGAGTGGCGCTGGAAACACCATATATTTT.

The V and J genes are TRBV2 and TRBJ2-7; D uncertain. Trimming shortened V by 7 bases and J by 3 bases, and 7 bases separated the two germline ends. CDR3 length equals 11 residues. CDR1 is SNHLY and CDR2 is FYNNEI in the germline V gene. In nucleotides, the CDR3 is TGTGCCAGCATAAATTACTACGAGCAGTACTTC. As protein: CASINYYEQYF.

This clone was detected a few times. The chain combines TRBV10-3 with TRBJ1-1; D unclear. Trimming stripped 6 bases from V and 3 bases from J, with 8 bases between. The CDR3 sequence is 12 residues long. Germline V gene data show CDR1 as ENHRY and CDR2 as SYGVKD. For the CDR3, the DNA is TGTGCCATCAGCGCGAGGGACACTGAAGCTTTCTTT. Protein sequence: CAISARDTEAFF.

V is TRBV5-4 and J is TRBJ1-1; possible D gene TRBD1, 5 bases. CDR1 SGHNT and CDR2 YYREEE come from the germline V gene (reference sequence). With 2 bases removed from V and 6 bases from J, the gap between germline ends came to 11 bases. This CDR3 comprises 13 residues. CDR3 sequence (DNA): TGTGCCAGCAGCTTCGGGGGTAGACCTGAAGCTTTCTTT. It encodes CASSFGGRPEAFF.

This clone was counted between two and nine times. This rearrangement joins TRBV7-9 to TRBJ1-2; unclear D gene. V lost 1 base to trimming and J lost 4 bases, with 7 bases between them. The CDR3 has 13 residues. From germline, CDR1 is SEHNR and CDR2 FQNEAQ (reference sequence). The CDR3 protein is CASSLDPLYGYTF. The CDR3 nucleotides are TGTGCCAGCAGCTTAGACCCGCTCTATGGCTACACCTTC.

The chain joins TRBV5-4 to TRBJ2-3; no clear D gene. Germline assignment: CDR1 SGHNT and CDR2 YYREEE (reference sequence). Trimming left V 0 bases short and J 1 base short, with 9 bases between. The CDR3 totals 15 residues. CDR3 loop: CASSLGVRGTDTQYF. DNA for the CDR3: TGTGCCAGCAGCTTGGGGGTACGGGGCACAGATACGCAGTATTTT.

This sequence joins TRBV5-4 and TRBJ2-3; D assignment may be TRBD1 or TRBD2 (5 bases each). The CDR3 loop spans 15 amino acids. Trimming shortened V by 0 bases and J by 4 bases, and 12 bases separated the two germline ends. Germline lookup yields CDR1 SGHNT and CDR2 YYREEE (reference sequence). The CDR3 is CASSLGGKWADTQYF. In DNA, the CDR3 is TGTGCCAGCAGCTTGGGGGGGAAGTGGGCAGATACGCAGTATTTT.

V usage is TRBV10-3 and J usage is TRBJ2-7; D is perhaps TRBD2 (7 bases). With 6 bases removed from V and 5 bases from J, the gap between germline ends came to 20 bases. The germline V gene encodes CDR1 ENHRY and CDR2 SYGVKD. This CDR3 has 15 residues. The CDR3 is CAIRAVKGGGDEQYF. The CDR3 region has the DNA TGTGCCATCAGGGCCGTAAAAGGGGGGGGTGACGAGCAGTACTTC.

The rearrangement uses TRBV19 and TRBJ2-6, with D maybe TRBD1 (6 bases). The CDR3 spans 19 residues. V lost 3 bases to trimming and J lost 0 bases, with 18 bases between them. Germline lookup yields CDR1 LNHDA and CDR2 SQIVND (reference sequence). This CDR3 reads CASSIPLRDRFSGANVLTF. In nucleotides, the CDR3 is TGTGCCAGTAGTATCCCCCTACGCGACAGGTTCTCTGGGGCCAACGTCCTGACTTTC.

The chain couples TRBV7-2 to TRBJ1-2; 9 positions agree with TRBD1. This CDR3 has 15 residues. The trim removed 3 bases at V and 8 bases at J, leaving 10 bases unmatched. Germline CDR1 SGHTA, CDR2 FQGNSA. DNA of the CDR3: TGTGCCAGCAGCTTTGGGACAGGGTCCGTCAACGGCTACACCTTC. It specifies CASSFGTGSVNGYTF.

This clone was observed once. The chain joins TRBV29-1 to TRBJ2-3; TRBD1 matches 8 bases. Germline CDR1 SQVTM, CDR2 ANQGSEA. This CDR3 contains 16 residues. The V and J ends lost 3 bases and 5 bases, in that order; junction bases with no gene match: 13. CDR3 protein: CSVDDFAGGGIDTQYF. The CDR3 bases are TGCAGCGTTGATGATTTTGCAGGGGGCGGGATAGATACGCAGTATTTT.

This chain links TRBV7-2 with TRBJ2-5, with D unclear. Trimming stripped 5 bases from V and 4 bases from J, with 20 bases between. CDR1 is SGHTA, CDR2 FQGNSA, per germline. The CDR3 length is 16 residues. The CDR3 region has the DNA TGTGCCAGCAGCCCCATACATTCACCCCGGACAGAGACCCAGTACTTC. Encoded protein: CASSPIHSPRTETQYF. Together with reference TRBV7-2 and TRBJ2-5, the CDR3 gives the full variable domain: GAGVSQSPSNKVTEKGKDVELRCDPISGHTALYWYRQSLGQGLEFLIYFQGNSAPDKSGLPSDRFSAERTGGSVSTLTIQRTQQEDSAVYLCASSPIHSPRTETQYFGPGTRLLVL.

The genes are TRBV5-6 and TRBJ2-7; 9 nucleotides match TRBD2. The CDR3 extends over 14 amino acids. From germline, CDR1 is SGHDT and CDR2 YYEEEE. With 3 bases clipped from V and 11 bases from J, the junction kept 12 bases outside the gene matches. The CDR3 coding sequence is TGTGCCAGCAGCTACTCCGGGACTAGCAGTTGGGAGTACTTC. Translated, it gives CASSYSGTSSWEYF.

The chain employs TRBV30 and TRBJ1-5; 7 bases line up with TRBD1. V lost 4 bases, J lost 5 bases, and 11 bases stayed unmatched. The CDR3 is 15 amino acids. Germline assignment: CDR1 GTSNPN and CDR2 SVGIG (reference sequence). The CDR3 spells CAWKRIQQGDQPQHF. The CDR3 DNA reads as TGTGCCTGGAAAAGGATCCAGCAGGGGGATCAGCCCCAGCATTTT.

This clone appeared a few times. The gene calls are TRBV6-6 and TRBJ1-4, with D maybe TRBD1 (6 bases). Per the germline V gene, CDR1 is MNHNY and CDR2 is SVGAGI (reference sequence). The V end lost 4 bases, the J end lost 0 bases, and 12 bases lay between the germline ends. The CDR3 covers 16 residues. In DNA, the CDR3 is TGTGCCAGCAGTTCGCCTCCAGGGGCAACTAATGAAAAACTGTTTTTT. Protein sequence: CASSSPPGATNEKLFF.

The genes are TRBV5-6 and TRBJ1-2; 11 bases match TRBD1. This CDR3 is 16 amino acids long. The junction had 4 bases not matched to a gene; V was cut back by 0 bases and J by 3 bases. CDR1 and CDR2 from the germline V gene are SGHDT and YYEEEE. CDR3 sequence: CASSLGTGGAYYGYTF. CDR3 sequence (DNA): TGTGCCAGCAGCTTGGGGACAGGGGGCGCCTACTATGGCTACACCTTC.

J is TRBJ1-5 and V is TRBV5-6; D may be TRBD1 (5 bases). The CDR3 has 15 residues. CDR1 SGHDT and CDR2 YYEEEE come from the germline V gene. V shed 0 bases and J shed 2 bases, with 9 bases lying between them. In DNA, the CDR3 is TGTGCCAGCAGCTTGGGGTGGGGCGGCAATCAGCCCCAGCATTTT. Amino acids: CASSLGWGGNQPQHF.

The rearrangement uses TRBV5-1 and TRBJ2-5, with 10 bases fitting TRBD2. Germline V gene data show CDR1 as SGHRS and CDR2 as YFSETQ. V was pared by 0 bases and J by 5 bases, with 4 bases of the junction left unmatched. There are 15 residues in the CDR3. The CDR3 DNA reads TGCGCCAGCAGCTTGGCTCTAGCGGGAGCTGAGACCCAGTACTTC. Translation gives CASSLALAGAETQYF.

The chain recombines TRBV7-3 with TRBJ2-2; 8 bases agree with TRBD1. Germline CDR1 reads SGHTA; CDR2 reads FQGTGA. This CDR3 contains 16 residues. The ends lost 5 bases at V and 4 bases at J; junction bases unmatched: 9. In nucleotides, the CDR3 is TGTGCCAGCAGCCCAGCGAACAGGGGGACCACCGGGGAGCTGTTTTTT. Residues: CASSPANRGTTGELFF.

The chain uses TRBV7-9 and TRBJ2-7; possibly TRBD1 for D (6 bases). Trimming pared 1 base from V and 1 base from J, leaving 8 bases between. The CDR3 length is 14 residues. CDR1 is SEHNR and CDR2 is FQNEAQ in the germline V gene (reference sequence). Here the CDR3 DNA reads TGTGCCAGCAGCTTAGAAGGGGGATCCTACGAGCAGTACTTC. This encodes CASSLEGGSYEQYF. The whole variable domain, filled in from reference TRBV7-9 and TRBJ2-7, reads DTGVSQNPRHKITKRGQNVTFRCDPISEHNRLYWYRQTLGQGPEFLTYFQNEAQLEKSRLLSDRFSAERPKGSFSTLEIQRTEQGDSAMYLCASSLEGGSYEQYFGPGTRLTVT.

This clone counts as medium-sized. The chain joins TRBV4-1 to TRBJ1-4; no definite D call. This CDR3 region has 15 residues. The V end lost 0 bases, the J end lost 6 bases, and 11 bases lay between the germline ends. Germline CDR1 is MGHRA and CDR2 is YSYEKL. CDR3 in amino acids: CASSQDEGVDEKLFF. In DNA, the CDR3 is TGCGCCAGCAGCCAAGATGAGGGTGTAGATGAAAAACTGTTTTTT.